The entry below describes one T cell receptor beta chain. Antigen unknown. The protocol was immunoSEQ multiplex PCR, while the TCRdb copy is restricted to in-frame clones and leaves out a portion. Altogether over 95,000 clones are present, 55% to 75% being singletons, with the ten largest covering roughly 35%. This sample was taken from a study of cytotoxic CD8 clonotypes in ibrutinib-treated CLL. Study-wide context: After median approximately 74 months, roughly 14 stayed in remission, about 12 progressed; responses around 24 partial, 2 complete.

This CDR3 region has 15 residues. Germline assignment: CDR1 SGHTA and CDR2 FQGTGA. V shed 5 bases and J 3 bases; nucleotides not matched to a gene: 5. Study findings and constraints: Treatment saw public clonotypes, which were uncommon, either contract or stay stable.

The specimen was PBMCs, collected after 24 months of ibrutinib treatment. The genes are TRBV7-3 and TRBJ2-1; 9 nucleotides match TRBD1. The TCR was taken from a human donor with chronic lymphocytic leukemia. CDR3 in DNA: TGTGCCAGCAGCCCGGGACAGGGCAGCTACAATGAGCAGTTCTTC. This translates into CASSPGQGSYNEQFF.